This T cell receptor beta chain was found in a study of graft-versus-host responses after intestinal transplantation. Trimming stripped 3 bases from V and 5 bases from J, with 16 bases between. Germline CDR1 and CDR2: SGHAT and FQNNGV. The CDR3 sequence is 16 residues long. Turning to this clone: Its antigen is undetermined.

Method: immunoSEQ multiplex PCR; TCRdb's copy keeps in-frame clones and lacks some. The sample carries more than 95,000 clones, about 90% recorded once. This receptor was taken from a human donor who received an intestinal transplant. V usage is TRBV11-2 and J usage is TRBJ1-4; D perhaps matches TRBD1 (6 bases). The sample consisted of unstimulated CD4+ T cells sorted from spleen or lymph node cells, taken before intestinal transplant. CDR3 in DNA: TGTGCCAGCAGCTTCCGGGGGGCGGGACGCAATGAAAAACTGTTTTTT. It codes for CASSFRGAGRNEKLFF.